Sequencing of this T cell receptor (beta chain) was carried out in a study of blood T cell repertoires in COVID-19. As originally analysed: The assay estimated nucleated cells by amplifying reference gene primers. Data came from immunoSEQ multiplex PCR; TCRdb stores just in-frame clones and leaves some out. The D gene and trimming were derived from the DNA, and the V and J assignments and clone size from that table. The sample has 65,000 to 75,000 clones; approximately 80% are singletons. The V and J ends lost 4 bases and 0 bases respectively, with 16 bases between them. The germline V gene encodes CDR1 KGHSH and CDR2 LQKENI. This CDR3 comprises 17 residues.

The V call is TRBV18, the J call TRBJ1-5; no clear D gene. The clonotype originates from a human donor in a cohort sampled during active COVID-19. Sequenced material: peripheral blood. CDR3 sequence reads: CASSRSGSQYSNQPQHF. In nucleotides, the CDR3 is TGTGCCAGCTCACGAAGCGGGAGCCAGTATAGCAATCAGCCCCAGCATTTT.